Following are 19 T cell receptor beta chains from one sample sequenced in a study of T cell responses to AZD1222 COVID-19 vaccine. Repertoires were generated with immunoSEQ multiplex PCR, while TCRdb's copy carries only in-frame clones and drops some. This table holds 70,000 to 90,000 clones, 70% to 80% found once. The sample in question was peripheral blood, obtained on day 0 of AZD1222 vaccination. Every receptor here comes from an adult in good health.

This sequence joins TRBV28 and TRBJ1-2; TRBD1 agrees at 11 bases. V was pared by 10 bases and J by 2 bases, with 9 bases of the junction left unmatched. CDR1 and CDR2 (germline): MDHEN, SYDVKM. This CDR3 has 15 amino acids. Written as DNA, the CDR3 is TGTGCCATTCCCACCGGGACAGGGGGAAACTATGGCTACACCTTC. The encoded protein is CAIPTGTGGNYGYTF.

The J gene is TRBJ2-7, the V gene TRBV4-2; 7 bases line up with TRBD2. Germline V gene sequence: CDR1 LGHNA, CDR2 YNFKEQ. The CDR3 is made up of 16 amino acids. Trimming took 1 base from V and 1 from J; bases not matched to a gene: 7. The CDR3 coding sequence is TGTGCCAGCAGCCAAGGGGGGGTAGCGGGTTCCTACGAGCAGTACTTC. Translation gives CASSQGGVAGSYEQYF.

The chain combines TRBV19 with TRBJ2-1; TRBD2 agrees at 8 bases. J gave up 1 base and V 1 base, and 0 bases lay outside the gene matches. Germline-derived CDR1 and CDR2 are LNHDA and SQIVND (reference sequence). This CDR3 is built from 15 residues. CDR3 loop: CASSIAGGSYNEQFF. For the CDR3, the DNA is TGTGCCAGTAGTATAGCGGGAGGGTCCTACAATGAGCAGTTCTTC. The full variable domain, with the rest looked up from reference TRBV19 and TRBJ2-1, is DGGITQSPKYLFRKEGQNVTLSCEQNLNHDAMYWYRQDPGQGLRLIYYSQIVNDFQKGDIAEGYSVSREKKESFPLTVTSAQKNPTAFYLCASSIAGGSYNEQFFGPGTRLTVL.

V and J are TRBV7-8 and TRBJ1-2; D gene ambiguous. The CDR3 totals 13 residues. V dropped 5 bases and J dropped 0 bases, with 7 bases sitting between them. In germline, CDR1 is SGHVS, CDR2 FQNEAQ. The CDR3 DNA is TGTGCCAGCAGCGTACAGCCTAACTATGGCTACACCTTC. Amino acids: CASSVQPNYGYTF.

This rearrangement joins TRBV28 to TRBJ2-7, with 9 nucleotides matching TRBD1. Germline V gene lookup returns CDR1 MDHEN and CDR2 SYDVKM. With V trimmed by 6 bases and J by 6 bases, 6 bases remained unmatched. The CDR3 spans 13 residues. CDR3: CASRGTGRLEQYF. Written as DNA, the CDR3 is TGTGCCAGCAGGGGGACAGGGAGGCTCGAGCAGTACTTC.

This clone was seen once. The genes are TRBV10-3 and TRBJ2-7, with a weak D call TRBD1 (5 bases). Germline V gene data show CDR1 as ENHRY and CDR2 as SYGVKD. With 6 bases removed from V and 1 base from J, the gap between germline ends came to 16 bases. The CDR3 length is 15 residues. CDR3 in DNA: TGTGCCATCAGCAAAGGTGGGGCCAGTTCCTACGAGCAGTACTTC. Protein: CAISKGGASSYEQYF.

The chain recombines TRBV10-3 with TRBJ1-1; 8 nucleotides agree with TRBD1. CDR1 and CDR2 from the germline V gene are ENHRY and SYGVKD. The CDR3 is 13 residues long. The V segment lost 9 bases and the J segment 0 bases; nucleotides outside the gene matches: 3. The CDR3 region has the DNA TGTGCCATAAAACAGGGGGTGAACACTGAAGCTTTCTTT. Encoded protein: CAIKQGVNTEAFF.

The rearrangement uses TRBV4-3 and TRBJ2-7; 9 bases match TRBD1. This CDR3 comprises 15 residues. The V and J ends lost 3 bases and 0 bases, in that order; junction bases with no gene match: 3. CDR1 is LGHNA, CDR2 YSLEER, per germline. The CDR3 region has the DNA TGCGCCAGCAGCCAGGAGGACAGGGGCTCCTACGAGCAGTACTTC. Protein sequence: CASSQEDRGSYEQYF.

The chain employs TRBV5-1 and TRBJ2-7, with D possibly being TRBD1 (6 bases). CDR3 length equals 14 residues. Looked up from germline, CDR1 is SGHRS and CDR2 is YFSETQ. Trimming cost V 6 bases and J 2 bases, with 15 bases left between them. The CDR3 nucleotides read TGCGCCAGCAACCATGGGACACAGACCTACGAGCAGTACTTC. It is translated as CASNHGTQTYEQYF.

The chain joins TRBV18 to TRBJ1-2; D perhaps matches TRBD1 (6 bases). Trimming cost V 4 bases and J 3 bases, with 9 bases left between them. The CDR3 has 13 residues. Germline lookup yields CDR1 KGHSH and CDR2 LQKENI. DNA for the CDR3: TGTGCCAGCTCACTGGGGGCGGACTATGGCTACACCTTC. Protein product: CASSLGADYGYTF.

This clone was detected a few times. The rearrangement links TRBV2 to TRBJ1-1, with TRBD1 matching 7 bases. This CDR3 is 14 amino acids long. V was clipped by 3 bases and J by 4 bases; unmatched bases: 5. Germline values: CDR1 SNHLY, CDR2 FYNNEI. The CDR3 is CASSDFRGGTEAFF. The DNA for the CDR3 is TGTGCCAGCAGTGATTTCAGGGGGGGCACTGAAGCTTTCTTT.

In regard to this clone: Additional DNA sequences in this sample encode the identical CDR3. In nucleotides, the CDR3 is TGTGCCAGCAGCCCCCAAGGAAACACCATATATTTT. It encodes CASSPQGNTIYF. V and J are TRBV7-9 and TRBJ1-3; the D is unclear. Trimming removed 5 bases at V and 4 bases at J, with 6 bases between. Germline values: CDR1 SEHNR, CDR2 FQNEAQ (reference sequence). This CDR3 has 12 residues.

The CDR3 DNA reads TGTGCCAGCAGTCCTAGACAGTCACCCCTCCACTTT. Translating it yields CASSPRQSPLHF. The chain joins TRBV6-5 to TRBJ1-6; D possibly corresponds to TRBD1 (5 bases). CDR1 is MNHEY, CDR2 SVGAGI, per germline. The CDR3 has 12 residues. Deletions cut 5 bases from V and 10 bases from J, with 9 bases between.

This clone has only a few counts. The genes are TRBV5-6 and TRBJ2-1; D gene uncertain. Germline loops: CDR1 SGHDT, CDR2 YYEEEE. The ends were cut back, 0 bases at V and 7 bases at J, with 11 bases in the middle. This CDR3 comprises 14 residues. In DNA form, the CDR3 reads TGTGCCAGCAGCTTGGAGTACTTTGCAAATGAGCAGTTCTTC. Translated: CASSLEYFANEQFF.

This chain connects TRBV7-9 to TRBJ1-2; D is unclear. The CDR3 covers 15 residues. Germline CDR1 is SEHNR and CDR2 is FQNEAQ (reference sequence). V was trimmed by 2 bases and J by 0 bases, leaving 10 bases between them. In DNA form, the CDR3 reads TGTGCCAGCAGCTTATCGCGGGCTCCTAACTATGGCTACACCTTC. Residues: CASSLSRAPNYGYTF.

The chain has TRBV19 and TRBJ2-1; D remains unclear. V was shortened by 3 bases and J by 5 bases, with 17 bases between the two germline ends. CDR1 is LNHDA, CDR2 SQIVND, per germline (reference sequence). The CDR3 covers 16 residues. This CDR3 reads CASSMGGIGKNNEQFF. DNA for the CDR3: TGTGCCAGTAGTATGGGCGGTATTGGGAAGAACAATGAGCAGTTCTTC.

About this clone itself: Other DNA sequences of this sample code for an identical CDR3. CDR3 DNA sequence: TGTGCCAGCAGTCTTACAGGGACCACTAATGAAAAACTGTTTTTT. Translated, it gives CASSLTGTTNEKLFF. The chain joins TRBV28 to TRBJ1-4; a weak D match, TRBD1 (6 bases). With 5 bases removed from V and 2 bases from J, the gap between germline ends came to 12 bases. Germline CDR1 MDHEN, CDR2 SYDVKM. CDR3 size: 15 residues.

The chain has TRBV11-2 and TRBJ1-2; D call uncertain. The V gene's germline CDR1 is SGHAT and CDR2 FQNNGV. Deletions cut 4 bases from V and 7 bases from J, with 19 bases between. The CDR3 length is 15 residues. CDR3 in DNA: TGTGCCAGCAGCTCCAACAAGGGCTTTGCCGCTGGCTACACCTTC. Translating gives CASSSNKGFAAGYTF.

In this sample, this clone turned up a few times. The chain employs TRBV28 and TRBJ1-1, with 9 bases lining up with TRBD1. V lost 6 bases and J lost 1; bases outside the gene matches: 12. Germline CDR1 is MDHEN and CDR2 is SYDVKM. The CDR3 extends over 17 amino acids. The CDR3 region is CASRMGQGRIQNTEAFF. CDR3 coding DNA: TGTGCCAGCAGGATGGGACAGGGCCGGATACAGAACACTGAAGCTTTCTTT.